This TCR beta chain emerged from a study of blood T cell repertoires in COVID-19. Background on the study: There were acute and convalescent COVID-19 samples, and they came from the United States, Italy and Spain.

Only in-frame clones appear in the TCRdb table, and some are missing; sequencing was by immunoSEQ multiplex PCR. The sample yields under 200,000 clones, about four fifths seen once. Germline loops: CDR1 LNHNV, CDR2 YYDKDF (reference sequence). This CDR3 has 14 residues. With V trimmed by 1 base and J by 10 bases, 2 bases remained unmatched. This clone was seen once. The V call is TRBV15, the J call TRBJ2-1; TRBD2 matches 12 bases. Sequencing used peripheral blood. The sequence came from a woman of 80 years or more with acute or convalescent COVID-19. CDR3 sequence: CATSRGLAGGEQFF. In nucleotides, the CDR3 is TGTGCCACCAGCAGAGGGCTAGCGGGGGGGGAGCAGTTCTTC. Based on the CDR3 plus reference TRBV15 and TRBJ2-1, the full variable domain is DAMVIQNPRYQVTQFGKPVTLSCSQTLNHNVMYWYQQKSSQAPKLLFHYYDKDFNNEADTPDNFQSRRPNTSFCFLDIRSPGLGDTAMYLCATSRGLAGGEQFFGPGTRLTVL.